A selection of T cell receptor beta chains follows, all from one sample in a study of shared clonotypes between healthy human individuals. TCRdb's table, derived via immunoSEQ multiplex PCR, lists solely in-frame clones and lacks some. The data contain 550,000 to 700,000 clones, around four fifths of them singletons. Sequenced sample: memory CD4+ T cells sorted from blood. The receptor source for this set is a woman in her 30s in good health. Both conserved end residues are part of each CDR3. A D gene is named only where the DNA matches it firmly. Only part of the rows carry a size: once, few, many, or a class if the clone is expanded.

TRBJ2-1	NA	TRBV7-8	NA	CASSFHNEQFF	TGTGCCAGCAGCTTTCATAATGAGCAGTTCTTC
TRBJ2-1	NA	TRBV11-1	TRBD2	CASSFITSGVYNEQFF	TGTGCCAGCAGCTTTATCACTAGCGGGGTATACAATGAGCAGTTCTTC
TRBJ2-3	NA	TRBV15	TRBD2	CATSRDRGSGSPDTQYF	TGTGCCACCAGCAGAGATCGGGGTAGCGGGAGTCCAGATACGCAGTATTTT
TRBJ1-2	NA	TRBV7-9	TRBD1	CASSPGLGGQGGPGYGYTF	TGTGCCAGCAGCCCTGGCTTGGGGGGACAGGGAGGACCAGGCTATGGCTACACCTTC
TRBJ1-1	NA	TRBV28	NA	CASSENRETEAFF	TGTGCCAGCAGTGAAAACAGGGAAACTGAAGCTTTCTTT
TRBJ2-6	NA	TRBV28	NA	CASRLSGANVLTF	TGTGCCAGTCGTCTTTCTGGGGCCAACGTCCTGACTTTC
TRBJ1-3	NA	TRBV5-6	TRBD1	CASSSRRTGGKGSGNTIYF	TGTGCCAGCAGCTCGAGGCGTACAGGGGGCAAAGGTTCTGGAAACACCATATATTTT
TRBJ2-2	NA	TRBV5-1	TRBD2	CASSLLSSGIRRNTGELFF	TGCGCCAGCAGCTTGCTGTCTAGCGGGATAAGGAGGAACACCGGGGAGCTGTTTTTT
TRBJ1-5	NA	TRBV5-1	TRBD1	CASSLTGEGHQPQHF	TGCGCCAGCAGCTTAACAGGGGAAGGCCATCAGCCCCAGCATTTT
TRBJ2-7	few	TRBV15	NA	CATSRERTGSYEQYF	TGTGCCACCAGCAGAGAAAGAACGGGAAGCTACGAGCAGTACTTC
TRBJ2-7	NA	TRBV7-2	NA	CASSLHSGKSSYEQYF	TGTGCCAGCAGCTTGCACAGCGGAAAGTCCTCCTACGAGCAGTACTTC
TRBJ2-5	NA	TRBV7-9	NA	CASSHRETQYF	TGTGCCAGCAGCCACCGGGAGACCCAGTACTTC
TRBJ2-5	NA	TRBV7-2	TRBD2	CASSLGSGVGQETQYF	TGTGCCAGCAGCTTGGGTAGCGGGGTAGGTCAAGAGACCCAGTACTTC
TRBJ2-2	NA	TRBV19	NA	CASSMGTLPGELFF	TGTGCCAGTAGTATGGGGACTCTTCCCGGGGAGCTGTTTTTT
TRBJ1-1	few	TRBV10-1	NA	CASSDYRGPGGTEAFF	TGCGCCAGCAGTGATTATCGGGGCCCGGGAGGAACTGAAGCTTTCTTT
TRBJ2-6	once	TRBV29-1	NA	CSVAAGPGANVLTF	TGCAGCGTTGCCGCAGGCCCTGGGGCCAACGTCCTGACTTTC
TRBJ2-5	NA	TRBV14	NA	CASSQELVIGETQYF	TGTGCCAGCAGCCAAGAATTGGTTATAGGAGAGACCCAGTACTTC
TRBJ2-2	NA	TRBV2	TRBD1	CASRDRGYTGELFF	TGTGCCAGCAGGGACAGGGGTTACACCGGGGAGCTGTTTTTT
TRBJ1-1	NA	TRBV28	TRBD1	CASSSDRVGTEAFF	TGTGCCAGCAGTTCTGACAGGGTCGGCACTGAAGCTTTCTTT
TRBJ2-7	NA	TRBV28	NA	CASSLSPGAGYEQYF	TGTGCCAGCAGCCTCTCTCCGGGGGCGGGTTACGAGCAGTACTTC
TRBJ2-6	NA	TRBV30	NA	CASPSGQISSGANVLTF	TGTGCATCACCGTCAGGACAGATTAGCTCTGGGGCCAACGTCCTGACTTTC
TRBJ2-1	NA	TRBV27	NA	CASSLWGPTRSGNEQFF	TGTGCCAGCAGTTTGTGGGGACCGACCAGATCAGGTAATGAGCAGTTCTTC
TRBJ1-4	NA	TRBV11-3	NA	CASSSVPLGGSNEKLFF	TGTGCCAGCAGCTCAGTCCCTTTGGGGGGTTCCAATGAAAAACTGTTTTTT
TRBJ2-7	NA	TRBV19	TRBD1	CASGSTGQGAYEQYF	TGTGCCAGTGGGTCCACGGGACAGGGGGCCTACGAGCAGTACTTC
TRBJ1-2	NA	TRBV4-1	NA	CASSDRTGRKANYGYTF	TGCGCCAGCAGCGATCGAACAGGCAGGAAAGCTAACTATGGCTACACCTTC
TRBJ1-1	NA	TRBV18	NA	CASSPQGSGGNTEAFF	TGTGCCAGCTCACCACAGGGGTCGGGAGGGAACACTGAAGCTTTCTTT
TRBJ2-1	NA	TRBV2	NA	CASSGQMSYNEQFF	TGTGCCAGCAGTGGTCAGATGTCCTACAATGAGCAGTTCTTC
TRBJ2-3	once	TRBV7-3	TRBD2	CASSLFLAGGSDTQYF	TGTGCCAGCAGCTTATTCCTAGCGGGAGGGTCGGATACGCAGTATTTT
TRBJ2-3	NA	TRBV2	TRBD2	CAGGTSGRSTDTQYF	TGTGCCGGCGGGACTAGCGGACGTAGCACAGATACGCAGTATTTT
TRBJ1-1	NA	TRBV18	NA	CASSPAGNTEAFF	TGTGCCAGCTCACCGGCGGGGAACACTGAAGCTTTCTTT
TRBJ2-7	NA	TRBV5-1	TRBD2	CASRDSGSAGGEQYF	TGCGCCAGCCGTGATAGCGGGAGTGCCGGGGGCGAGCAGTACTTC
TRBJ2-7	NA	TRBV27	TRBD1	CASSPHRQGGGEQYF	TGTGCCAGCAGTCCCCACCGACAGGGGGGCGGCGAGCAGTACTTC
TRBJ1-5	NA	TRBV25-1	TRBD1	CASSDQTGDLNQPQHF	TGTGCCAGCAGTGATCAGACAGGGGACCTAAATCAGCCCCAGCATTTT
TRBJ2-7	NA	TRBV11-2	NA	CASRGRDSYEQYF	TGTGCCAGCAGGGGGCGGGATTCCTACGAGCAGTACTTC
TRBJ2-5	NA	TRBV2	TRBD1	CASGLTQGWETQYF	TGTGCCAGCGGTCTCACACAGGGGTGGGAGACCCAGTACTTC
TRBJ2-1	few	TRBV27	NA	CASSLSASGSYNEQFF	TGTGCCAGCAGTTTATCAGCCAGCGGTTCCTACAATGAGCAGTTCTTC
TRBJ2-7	NA	TRBV18	TRBD1	CASSPLGQAYEQYF	TGTGCCAGCTCACCTCTGGGACAGGCCTACGAGCAGTACTTC
TRBJ2-6	NA	TRBV5-4	NA	CASSSVRGPGANVLTF	TGTGCCAGCAGCTCAGTCCGGGGGCCCGGGGCCAACGTCCTGACTTTC
TRBJ1-5	NA	TRBV27	NA	CASSSGKWSNQPQHF	TGTGCCAGCAGTTCAGGGAAGTGGAGCAATCAGCCCCAGCATTTT
TRBJ2-1	NA	TRBV25-1	TRBD2	CASSESGLAGGYNEQFF	TGTGCCAGCAGTGAATCCGGACTAGCGGGAGGGTACAATGAGCAGTTCTTC
TRBJ2-2	once	TRBV18	NA	CASSPGLSTGELFF	TGTGCCAGCTCACCGGGACTGAGCACCGGGGAGCTGTTTTTT
TRBJ2-7	NA	TRBV10-3	NA	CAISEMQDSYEQYF	TGTGCCATCAGTGAAATGCAGGATTCCTACGAGCAGTACTTC
TRBJ2-5	NA	TRBV29-1	NA	CSVYQETQYF	TGCAGCGTTTACCAAGAGACCCAGTACTTC
TRBJ2-5	NA	TRBV28	TRBD2	CASIGGTRRETQYF	TGTGCCAGCATCGGCGGGACTAGGAGAGAGACCCAGTACTTC
TRBJ1-2	few	TRBV28	NA	CASSLDSYGYTF	TGTGCCAGCAGTCTCGACAGCTATGGCTACACCTTC
TRBJ2-1	NA	TRBV11-3	NA	CASSLEAQGGLNNEQFF	TGTGCCAGCAGCTTAGAGGCGCAGGGCGGGCTAAACAATGAGCAGTTCTTC
TRBJ2-6	NA	TRBV5-1	NA	CASSLVPPFASGANVLTF	TGCGCCAGCAGCTTGGTCCCCCCATTTGCCTCTGGGGCCAACGTCCTGACTTTC
TRBJ2-1	NA	TRBV29-1	TRBD2	CSVTSGRANEQFF	TGCAGCGTAACTAGCGGGAGGGCCAATGAGCAGTTCTTC
TRBJ2-3	NA	TRBV28	TRBD1	CASSLDRGSDTQYF	TGTGCCAGCAGCCTCGACAGGGGGTCAGATACGCAGTATTTT
TRBJ1-2	few	TRBV2	TRBD1	CASKDREGVGYTF	TGTGCCAGCAAAGACAGGGAGGGCGTCGGCTACACCTTC
TRBJ1-1	NA	TRBV5-6	NA	CASSEIQGNTEAFF	TGTGCCAGCAGCGAAATCCAGGGCAACACTGAAGCTTTCTTT
TRBJ2-3	NA	TRBV7-9	TRBD2	CASSFVAGVTDTQYF	TGTGCCAGCAGCTTTGTAGCGGGAGTGACAGATACGCAGTATTTT
TRBJ1-6	few	TRBV19	NA	CASSSSLGRGGHSPLHF	TGTGCCAGTAGTAGTTCCCTTGGCAGGGGCGGGCATTCACCCCTCCACTTT
TRBJ2-7	NA	TRBV27	TRBD1	CASSHRDRGRYEQYF	TGTGCCAGCAGCCACCGGGACAGGGGACGCTACGAGCAGTACTTC
TRBJ1-2	few	TRBV6-1	NA	CASSAVLYGYTF	TGTGCCAGCAGTGCTGTCCTCTATGGCTACACCTTC
TRBJ2-7	NA	TRBV6-5	TRBD1	CASSGLGTGTYEQYF	TGTGCCAGCAGTGGCCTCGGGACAGGAACCTACGAGCAGTACTTC
TRBJ2-5	NA	TRBV7-8	NA	CASSLRPPSYGIQETQYF	TGTGCCAGCAGCTTAAGGCCCCCCAGCTATGGAATCCAAGAGACCCAGTACTTC
TRBJ2-7	NA	TRBV10-3	NA	CAIKPGQGDSYEQYF	TGTGCCATCAAACCAGGGCAGGGCGACTCCTACGAGCAGTACTTC
TRBJ2-2	few	TRBV29-1	NA	CSVEPAPTGELFF	TGCAGCGTTGAGCCAGCGCCCACCGGGGAGCTGTTTTTT
TRBJ2-3	NA	TRBV6-1	TRBD1	CATPSGTGGLNTQYF	TGTGCCACCCCTTCCGGGACAGGGGGCTTAAATACGCAGTATTTT